A selection of T cell receptor beta chains follows, all from one sample in a study of CD8+ T cells in alopecia areata. Measured with immunoSEQ multiplex PCR; TCRdb has only the in-frame clones, and not every one. The table records 160,000 or so clones, 40% to 60% of them present only once. The material was CD8+ T cells sorted from blood, obtained at week 0. The receptors stem from a human donor with alopecia areata. CDR3s include the opening cysteine and the closing phenylalanine or tryptophan. A D gene is named only where the DNA matches it firmly. Size values are once, few and many counts, or a class for expanded clones, and some rows have none.

TRBV27,TRBD2,TRBJ2-7,NA,14,CASSISTSGLEQYF,TGTGCCAGCAGTATCTCGACTAGCGGGCTAGAGCAGTACTTC
TRBV7-2,NA,TRBJ1-1,NA,16,CASSWTAGTRNTEAFF,TGTGCCAGCAGCTGGACGGCCGGGACACGAAACACTGAAGCTTTCTTT
TRBV30,NA,TRBJ1-2,NA,13,CAWQRASNYGYTF,TGTGCCTGGCAGAGGGCTTCTAACTATGGCTACACCTTC
TRBV29-1,NA,TRBJ1-1,NA,12,CSVPLGGTEAFF,TGCAGCGTTCCACTCGGGGGCACTGAAGCTTTCTTT
TRBV27,NA,TRBJ1-2,NA,13,CASSLGAGDGYTF,TGTGCCAGCAGTTTAGGGGCGGGGGATGGCTACACCTTC
TRBV30,NA,TRBJ2-5,NA,14,CAWSARGGQETQYF,TGTGCCTGGAGCGCCCGAGGAGGCCAAGAGACCCAGTACTTC
TRBV4-3,NA,TRBJ1-2,NA,14,CASSQDRQNYGYTF,TGCGCCAGCAGCCAAGATCGGCAGAACTATGGCTACACCTTC
TRBV5-6,NA,TRBJ1-1,NA,12,CASSLGVTEAFF,TGTGCCAGCAGCTTGGGGGTCACTGAAGCTTTCTTT
TRBV27,TRBD1,TRBJ2-7,NA,14,CASAVFGQGYEQYF,TGTGCCAGCGCCGTATTCGGACAGGGTTACGAGCAGTACTTC
TRBV25-1,NA,TRBJ2-7,few,10,CASSEGEQYF,TGTGCCAGCAGTGAGGGGGAGCAGTACTTC
TRBV25-1,NA,TRBJ2-5,NA,12,CASSEFQETQYF,TGTGCCAGCAGTGAGTTCCAAGAGACCCAGTACTTC
TRBV9,NA,TRBJ1-1,NA,14,CASSVSRLNTEAFF,TGTGCCAGCAGCGTATCCAGACTGAACACTGAAGCTTTCTTT
TRBV2,NA,TRBJ2-3,NA,15,CASSEALLRGDTQYF,TGTGCCAGCAGTGAAGCGCTTCTCCGCGGAGATACGCAGTATTTT
TRBV7-9,NA,TRBJ1-2,NA,13,CASSLEQTYGYTF,TGTGCCAGCAGCTTAGAACAGACCTATGGCTACACCTTC
TRBV14,TRBD1,TRBJ1-2,few,13,CASSQRTGYGYTF,TGTGCCAGCAGCCAGAGGACAGGTTACGGCTACACCTTC
TRBV19,NA,TRBJ1-1,NA,12,CASSIPGSEAFF,TGTGCCAGTAGTATACCCGGTTCTGAAGCTTTCTTT
TRBV7-9,NA,TRBJ2-1,few,15,CASSLPPLGYNEQFF,TGTGCCAGCAGCTTACCCCCGCTAGGCTACAATGAGCAGTTCTTC
TRBV29-1,NA,TRBJ1-1,NA,11,CSVVGNTEAFF,TGCAGCGTTGTGGGTAACACTGAAGCTTTCTTT
TRBV7-9,NA,TRBJ1-6,NA,14,CASSSDRFGSPLHF,TGTGCCAGCAGCTCGGACCGTTTCGGTTCACCCCTCCACTTT
TRBV15,TRBD1,TRBJ2-6,NA,15,CATSQQGAGANVLTF,TGTGCCACCAGCCAACAGGGGGCTGGGGCCAACGTCCTGACTTTC
TRBV4-1,NA,TRBJ2-7,once,14,CASSQDIRNYEQYF,TGCGCCAGCAGCCAAGATATAAGGAACTACGAGCAGTACTTC
TRBV10-3,TRBD1,TRBJ1-1,once,13,CAITDREGTEAFF,TGTGCCATCACCGACAGGGAGGGCACTGAAGCTTTCTTT
TRBV19,TRBD1,TRBJ1-2,few,13,CASSMGTGSGYTF,TGTGCCAGTAGTATGGGGACAGGGAGCGGCTACACCTTC
TRBV29-1,TRBD1,TRBJ2-7,NA,13,CSVTGGRRPEQYF,TGCAGCGTAACAGGGGGCCGCCGTCCAGAGCAGTACTTC
TRBV9,NA,TRBJ2-1,NA,16,CASSTNRGKEGNEQFF,TGTGCCAGCAGCACCAACAGGGGTAAGGAGGGCAATGAGCAGTTCTTC
TRBV4-3,TRBD1,TRBJ2-7,NA,15,CASSQERTGGEEQYF,TGCGCCAGCAGCCAAGAAAGGACAGGGGGAGAGGAGCAGTACTTC
TRBV7-2,NA,TRBJ1-2,NA,16,CASSQTDGTNHYGYTF,TGTGCCAGCAGCCAAACTGACGGGACGAACCACTATGGCTACACCTTC
TRBV5-1,NA,TRBJ1-1,NA,12,CASSPGQLEAFF,TGCGCCAGCAGCCCGGGACAATTGGAAGCTTTCTTT
TRBV6-5,NA,TRBJ2-1,NA,13,CASRQTRNNEQFF,TGTGCCAGCAGGCAAACGCGAAACAATGAGCAGTTCTTC
TRBV7-6,NA,TRBJ2-5,few,13,CASSSDFQETQYF,TGTGCCAGCAGCTCAGACTTTCAAGAGACCCAGTACTTC
TRBV29-1,NA,TRBJ2-2,NA,12,CSVQSDLGELFF,TGCAGCGTTCAATCTGACTTGGGGGAGCTGTTTTTT
TRBV9,NA,TRBJ2-1,NA,13,CASSVAEGDEQFF,TGTGCCAGCAGCGTAGCTGAAGGCGATGAGCAGTTCTTC
TRBV7-6,TRBD2,TRBJ2-5,few,14,CASSLSGGQETQYF,TGTGCCAGCAGCTTATCGGGGGGGCAAGAGACCCAGTACTTC
TRBV29-1,TRBD2,TRBJ2-7,few,11,CSVPFGGEQYF,TGCAGCGTTCCATTCGGGGGGGAGCAGTACTTC
TRBV7-3,TRBD1,TRBJ2-3,many,15,CASSLTGGQGDTQYF,TGTGCCAGCAGCTTAACAGGGGGACAGGGAGATACGCAGTATTTT
TRBV5-6,TRBD2,TRBJ2-1,NA,15,CASSFGTSEGNEQFF,TGTGCCAGCAGCTTTGGGACTAGCGAGGGTAATGAGCAGTTCTTC